This T cell receptor (beta chain) appears in the sequencing data of a study of lymphopenia after photon versus proton radiotherapy. The study's findings and limits: Proton therapy kept repertoires fairly stable, unlike photons, which gained effector/memory cells.

Trimming took 5 bases from V and 1 from J, leaving 8 bases between them. CDR3 length: 13 residues. The germline V gene encodes CDR1 SGDLS and CDR2 YYNGEE. The data were produced by immunoSEQ multiplex PCR, yet TCRdb's version contains in-frame clones alone and is incomplete. This sample carries around 22,000 clones, approximately 88% of them seen once, and the ten largest clones take 24%. Worth noting for this clone: The antigen is undetermined.

This receptor was taken from a man aged 40-50 years with gastric cancer. The source was peripheral blood, collected from a patient treated with photon-based radiotherapy. This sequence joins TRBV9 and TRBJ2-3, with D maybe TRBD1 (5 bases). CDR3 residues: CASRDIGTDTQYF. DNA for the CDR3: TGTGCCAGCAGGGACATCGGCACAGATACGCAGTATTTT.